The sequence of this T cell receptor beta chain was determined in a study of post-analysis software for immune sequencing data. Details on this clonotype: Its antigen is unknown.

V dropped 3 bases and J dropped 5 bases, with 10 bases sitting between them. Germline V gene lookup returns CDR1 WNHNN and CDR2 SYGVQD (reference sequence). The CDR3 sequence is 14 residues long. The authors incorporated unique molecular identifiers into the TCR beta cDNA libraries. MiXCR, run by TCRdb on the PCR reads, gives a single entry per CDR3 protein. The repertoire has over 300,000 distinct CDR3 sequences, about a third of them found once; the top ten carry over 10%. Overall study results and limits: Under F measure analysis, samples from one preparation batch co-clustered strongly. TRBV5-6, TRBV5-1 and TRBV20-1 were among roughly five TRBV segments more frequent in patients than controls. Compared with controls, patients showed significantly lower normalized Chao1 diversity.

The sequence derives from a girl aged 5-17 years with multiple sclerosis. The sequenced sample consisted of blood. The chain joins TRBV10-1 to TRBJ2-2; a weak D match, TRBD1 (6 bases). The CDR3 reads CASSDGTRTGELFF. CDR3 bases: TGCGCCAGCAGTGACGGGACACGAACCGGGGAGCTGTTTTTT.